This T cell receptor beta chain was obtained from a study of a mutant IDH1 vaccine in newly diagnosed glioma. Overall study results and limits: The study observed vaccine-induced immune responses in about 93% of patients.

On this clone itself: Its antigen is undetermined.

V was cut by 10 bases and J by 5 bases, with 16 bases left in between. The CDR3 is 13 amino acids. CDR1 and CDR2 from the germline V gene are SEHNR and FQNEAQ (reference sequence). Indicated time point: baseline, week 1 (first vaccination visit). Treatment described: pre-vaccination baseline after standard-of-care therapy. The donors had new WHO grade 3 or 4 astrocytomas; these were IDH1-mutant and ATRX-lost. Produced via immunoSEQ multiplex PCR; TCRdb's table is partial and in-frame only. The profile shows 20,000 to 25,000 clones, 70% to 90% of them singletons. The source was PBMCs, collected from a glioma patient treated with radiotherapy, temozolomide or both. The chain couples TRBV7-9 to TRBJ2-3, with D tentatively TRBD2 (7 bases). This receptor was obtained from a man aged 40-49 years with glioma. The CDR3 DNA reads TGTGCCATCGAGGGGGGGGGAAAAGATACGCAGTATTTT. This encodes CAIEGGGKDTQYF.